One sample yielded the 20 T cell receptor beta chains listed below, sequenced in a study of OX40 agonist ivuxolimab in advanced cancers. The repertoire was sequenced with immunoSEQ multiplex PCR; TCRdb's copy has only in-frame clones and lacks some. The table shows some 38,000 clones, with about 89% occurring only once. This sample comprised CD4+ or CD8+ T cells sorted from blood, obtained in a trial of the OX40 agonist ivuxolimab. These receptors were collected from an adult with an advanced solid tumor such as melanoma, head and neck, liver or kidney cancer.

This clone was seen a single time. The rearrangement links TRBV28 to TRBJ2-1; no clear D. This CDR3 has 10 residues. Per the germline V gene, CDR1 is MDHEN and CDR2 is SYDVKM. Trimming stripped 5 bases from V and 7 bases from J, with 3 bases between. The CDR3 DNA follows: TGTGCCAGCAGTAAAAATGAGCAGTTCTTC. It is translated as CASSKNEQFF.

Concerning this clone: Compared with germline, one end of the junction differs, possibly owing to a read error. The CDR3 loop reads CASSTTGFYSGTNVLTF. The CDR3 bases are TGTGCCAGCAGCACGACAGGGTTCTACTCTGGGACCAACGTCCTGACTTTC. The chain has TRBV28 and TRBJ2-6; TRBD1 matches 7 bases. The CDR3 spans 17 residues. Germline V gene lookup returns CDR1 MDHEN and CDR2 SYDVKM.

The rearrangement joins TRBV27 to TRBJ1-4; no reliable D call. The CDR3 sequence is 15 residues long. The V and J ends lost 8 bases and 8 bases respectively, with 21 bases between them. Germline CDR1 reads MNHEY; CDR2 reads SMNVEV (reference sequence). The CDR3 region is CASAEPGFSEEKLFF. For the CDR3, the DNA is TGTGCCAGCGCTGAACCGGGCTTTTCGGAGGAAAAACTGTTTTTT.

As concerns this clone: This may be a read error, as it is one base from a much larger clone. Other DNA sequences in the same sample also yield this CDR3. J is TRBJ2-5 and V is TRBV27, with D unresolved. Trimming cost V 2 bases and J 4 bases, with 2 bases left between them. CDR3 size: 11 residues. Germline V lookup: CDR1 MNHEY, CDR2 SMNVEV (reference sequence). The DNA of the CDR3 is TGTGCCAGCAGTTTAGGAGAGACCCAGTACTTC. Amino acids: CASSLGETQYF.

The rearrangement uses TRBV6-5 and TRBJ1-1; TRBD1 might be the D (6 bases). CDR1 and CDR2 (germline): MNHEY, SVGAGI. Trimming removed 6 bases from V and 6 bases from J, with 11 bases in between. The CDR3 loop spans 12 amino acids. CDR3 bases: TGTGCCAGCAGCCGAGGGGGACCTGAAGCTTTCTTT. Translation: CASSRGGPEAFF.

The chain has TRBV7-9 and TRBJ1-5; no clear D gene. CDR1 is SEHNR, CDR2 FQNEAQ, per germline (reference sequence). V lost 3 bases and J 2 bases, leaving 11 bases between the germline ends. This CDR3 contains 15 residues. The CDR3 region has the DNA TGTGCCAGCAGCTTGGACGCGGACCGCAATCAGCCCCAGCATTTT. Protein: CASSLDADRNQPQHF.

The chain joins TRBV19 to TRBJ2-2, with TRBD2 matching over 9 bases. V gave up 3 bases and J gave up 7 bases; unmatched junction bases: 6. This CDR3 is 15 amino acids long. Per germline, CDR1 LNHDA and CDR2 SQIVND (reference sequence). CDR3 amino acids: CASSISGGNHGELFF. The CDR3, as DNA: TGTGCCAGTAGTATTAGCGGGGGTAATCACGGGGAGCTGTTTTTT.

This sequence joins TRBV7-3 and TRBJ2-1, with a weak D call TRBD1 (6 bases). Deletions cut 4 bases from V and 4 bases from J, with 11 bases between. The germline V gene encodes CDR1 SGHTA and CDR2 FQGTGA. The CDR3 has 14 residues. DNA for the CDR3: TGTGCCAGCAGCTATACAGGGCCTTACAATGAGCAGTTCTTC. Translated, it gives CASSYTGPYNEQFF.

This clone showed up many times. J is TRBJ1-2 and V is TRBV29-1, with D hard to call. The CDR3 length is 14 residues. The germline V gene has CDR1 SQVTM and CDR2 ANQGSEA. Trimming took off 4 bases at V and 6 bases at J, with 18 bases between the two ends. CDR3: CSVVAGGGYNGYTF. The DNA for the CDR3 is TGCAGCGTTGTAGCGGGTGGCGGGTATAATGGCTACACCTTC.

The chain uses TRBV4-1 and TRBJ2-1, with 12 positions matching TRBD2. The CDR3 has 15 residues. Germline V gene sequence: CDR1 MGHRA, CDR2 YSYEKL. J was trimmed by 9 bases and V by 3 bases; bases with no gene match: 6. This CDR3 is CASSHLAGGYAEQFF. The DNA for the CDR3 is TGCGCCAGCAGCCATCTAGCGGGGGGGTATGCTGAGCAGTTCTTC.

The chain links TRBV11-2 to TRBJ2-1; no firm D call. The V end was cut by 4 bases, the J end by 7 bases, with 17 bases between. Germline V lookup: CDR1 SGHAT, CDR2 FQNNGV. The CDR3 is 15 residues long. The CDR3: CASSSPGHGGNEQFF. In DNA, the CDR3 is TGTGCCAGCAGCTCACCGGGCCACGGCGGAAATGAGCAGTTCTTC.

V is TRBV5-4 and J is TRBJ2-7; the D gene could be TRBD1 or TRBD2 (6 bases each). Germline CDR1 is SGHNT and CDR2 is YYREEE (reference sequence). The CDR3 length is 13 residues. Trimming left V 4 bases short and J 4 bases short, with 12 bases between. CDR3 sequence (DNA): TGTGCCAGCAGCGGGGGGCCTACGTACGAGCAGTACTTC. It is translated as CASSGGPTYEQYF.

This clone was seen only a few times. J is TRBJ1-2 and V is TRBV25-1; weak D call: TRBD1 (6 bases). V was shortened by 5 bases and J by 2 bases, with 12 bases between the two germline ends. This CDR3 comprises 14 residues. Germline V gene lookup returns CDR1 MGHDK and CDR2 SYGVNS. CDR3 DNA sequence: TGTGCCAGCAGTTACTCTACAGGGAACTATGGCTACACCTTC. Its translation: CASSYSTGNYGYTF.

This clone has just a few counts. V and J are TRBV20-1 and TRBJ1-2; D is possibly TRBD1 (5 bases). This CDR3 is 11 amino acids long. V was trimmed by 5 bases and J by 6 bases, leaving 10 bases between them. Germline V gene sequence: CDR1 DFQATT, CDR2 SNEGSKA (reference sequence). This CDR3 reads CSAGGADGYTF. As DNA, the CDR3 is TGCAGTGCTGGCGGGGCCGATGGCTACACCTTC.

V is TRBV19 and J is TRBJ1-2; D remains unclear. The length of the CDR3 is 17 residues. CDR1 is LNHDA, CDR2 SQIVND, per germline (reference sequence). V was clipped by 4 bases and J by 0 bases, with 18 bases between them. The CDR3 DNA is TGTGCCAGTAGTACGGACCTCGGGGTGAGGTCTAACTATGGCTACACCTTC. Translating it yields CASSTDLGVRSNYGYTF.

The chain carries TRBV11-2 and TRBJ2-2; the D gene is possibly TRBD1 (5 bases). The CDR3 loop spans 16 amino acids. Germline V gene data show CDR1 as SGHAT and CDR2 as FQNNGV. Trimming took 1 base from V and 2 from J, leaving 11 bases between them. The CDR3 loop is CASSLGLQGNTGELFF. CDR3 bases: TGTGCCAGCAGCTTAGGGCTCCAGGGCAACACCGGGGAGCTGTTTTTT.

This clone was recorded once. The J gene is TRBJ2-5, the V gene TRBV6-1, with 7 bases identical to TRBD1. Per germline, CDR1 MNHNS and CDR2 SASEGT. J was trimmed by 5 bases and V by 2 bases; bases with no gene match: 5. The CDR3 loop spans 14 amino acids. DNA of the CDR3: TGTGCCAGCAGTGAACTAGGGGGCATTGAGACCCAGTACTTC. This translates into CASSELGGIETQYF.

J is TRBJ2-3 and V is TRBV28; D unclear. CDR3 length equals 15 residues. The germline gives CDR1 MDHEN, CDR2 SYDVKM. V was cut by 4 bases and J by 4 bases, with 15 bases left in between. The CDR3 sequence is CASSSPGLGSDTQYF. DNA of the CDR3: TGTGCCAGCAGTTCACCCGGGCTGGGATCAGATACGCAGTATTTT.

V is TRBV12-5 and J is TRBJ2-6, with D possibly matching TRBD1 (5 bases). Looked up from germline, CDR1 is LGHNT and CDR2 is FRNRAP. There are 18 residues in the CDR3. V lost 5 bases to trimming and J lost 5 bases, with 22 bases between them. The CDR3 DNA reads as TGTGCTAGTGGTAGGCTGAGTGCAGGACAAAGTCGGGCCAACGTCCTGACTTTC. This codes for CASGRLSAGQSRANVLTF.

V is TRBV7-9 and J is TRBJ2-1; D is perhaps TRBD2 (5 bases). The V end lost 2 bases, the J end lost 7 bases, and 12 bases lay between the germline ends. Germline CDR1 reads SEHNR; CDR2 reads FQNEAQ (reference sequence). The CDR3 runs to 14 residues. The CDR3 DNA reads TGTGCCAGCAGCTTAACTAGATTCAGGAATGAGCAGTTCTTC. This sequence encodes CASSLTRFRNEQFF.